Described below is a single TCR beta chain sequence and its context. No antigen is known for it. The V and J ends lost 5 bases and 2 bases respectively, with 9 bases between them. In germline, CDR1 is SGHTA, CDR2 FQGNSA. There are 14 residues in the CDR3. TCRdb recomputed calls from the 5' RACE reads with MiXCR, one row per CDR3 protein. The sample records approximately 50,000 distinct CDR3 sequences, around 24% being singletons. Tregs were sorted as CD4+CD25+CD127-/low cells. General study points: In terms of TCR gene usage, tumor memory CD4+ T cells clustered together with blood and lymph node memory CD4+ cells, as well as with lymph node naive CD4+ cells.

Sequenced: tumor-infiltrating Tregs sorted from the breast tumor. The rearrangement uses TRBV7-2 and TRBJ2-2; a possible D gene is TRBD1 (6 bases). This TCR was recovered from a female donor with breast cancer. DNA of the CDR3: TGTGCCAGCAGCCAGGGACAAAACACCGGGGAGCTGTTTTTT. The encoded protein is CASSQGQNTGELFF.